The rows below give T cell receptor beta chains drawn from one sample of a study of T cells in Graves' hyperthyroidism and ophthalmopathy. TCRdb fed the multiplex PCR reads into MiXCR, producing one record per CDR3 protein. The sample shows around 350,000 distinct CDR3 sequences, about 20% of them seen only once. The specimen sequenced was blood. The origin of the receptors is a young woman with Graves' hyperthyroidism. Each CDR3 is given with its conserved first and last residue. The D gene is left open where the match is weak. Part of the rows lack a size; the others show once, few, many or a class for expanded clones.

>few|NA|TRBJ2-5|TRBV29-1
TGCAGCGTTGAGGGACACCCCGGGGAGACCCAGTACTTC
CSVEGHPGETQYF
>many|NA|TRBJ2-3|TRBV6-1
TGTGCCAGCAAAGAGGTAGATACGCAGTATTTT
CASKEVDTQYF
>few|TRBD1|TRBJ1-2|TRBV18
TGTGCCAGCTCTCCTCCGACAGGGTCGTACTATGGCTACACCTTC
CASSPPTGSYYGYTF
>NA|NA|TRBJ1-2|TRBV20-1
TGCAGTGCTAGACCCGGACACGCCCGCGGCTACACCTTC
CSARPGHARGYTF
>NA|NA|TRBJ1-1|TRBV6-1
TGTGCCAGCAGTACCGGGGCGGGCACTGAAGCTTTCTTT
CASSTGAGTEAFF
>many|NA|TRBJ1-2|TRBV11-2
TGTGCCAGCAGCCCATACCCCCCAGGGGTGCCCTATGGCTACACCTTC
CASSPYPPGVPYGYTF
>many|TRBD1|TRBJ1-2|TRBV10-3
TGTGCCATCAATGGACAGGGGGCGCCTGGCTACACCTTC
CAINGQGAPGYTF
>many|NA|TRBJ2-2|TRBV12-3/TRBV12-4
TGTGCCAGCAGTTTGGGGTTATGGACCGGGGAGCTGTTTTTT
CASSLGLWTGELFF
>many|NA|TRBJ2-3|TRBV10-3
TGTGCCATCACCAAGGACATCACAGATACGCAGTATTTT
CAITKDITDTQYF
>many|NA|TRBJ2-7|TRBV7-9
TGTGCCAGCAGCCATAGGAACAGGCGGCAGTACTTC
CASSHRNRRQYF
>many|NA|TRBJ1-5|TRBV28
TGTGCCAGCAGTTACGGCATTCAGCCCCAGCATTTT
CASSYGIQPQHF
>many|NA|TRBJ1-2|TRBV12-3/TRBV12-4
TGTGCCAGCACCTTTAGTAGGGAAGGCAACTATGGCTACACCTTC
CASTFSREGNYGYTF
>many|TRBD1|TRBJ1-5|TRBV2
TGTGCCAGCAGGGAGGGTATGACAGGGATCTATAGCAATCAGCCCCAGCATTTT
CASREGMTGIYSNQPQHF
>NA|NA|TRBJ1-1|TRBV28
TGTGCCAGCAGTTTAATTGGGGTTACGGCTTTCTTT
CASSLIGVTAFF
>many|NA|TRBJ2-5|TRBV7-7
TGTGCTAGCAGCCCCCTCGGAGGGATGGGAGAGACCCAGTACTTC
CASSPLGGMGETQYF
>many|TRBD2|TRBJ2-5|TRBV20-1
TGCAGTGCTACCGGGACTATCATACAAGAGACCCAGTACTTC
CSATGTIIQETQYF
>NA|NA|TRBJ1-1|TRBV6-2/TRBV6-3
TGTGCCAGCCTCGAGGGCCTCCTGAACACTGAAGCTTTCTTT
CASLEGLLNTEAFF
>NA|NA|TRBJ1-1|TRBV7-2
TGTGCCAGCAGCTTAGCGCGACAGCCCGGCGAGGCTTTCTTT
CASSLARQPGEAFF
>NA|NA|TRBJ1-2|TRBV5-1
TGCGCCAGCAGAGTTTCGGGGGCGACTAACTATGGCTACACCTTC
CASRVSGATNYGYTF
>many|NA|TRBJ1-3|TRBV12-3/TRBV12-4
TGTGCCAGCAGTTTGTCGAGCTCTGGAAACACCATATATTTT
CASSLSSSGNTIYF
>once|TRBD2|TRBJ2-7|TRBV6-2/TRBV6-3
TGTGCCAGCAGTTCCATAGCGGGAGTGTACGAGCAGTACTTC
CASSSIAGVYEQYF
>many|NA|TRBJ1-2|TRBV2
TGTGCCAGCAGTGAAGTGAAATTGGGGGAACCCCGCTACACCTTC
CASSEVKLGEPRYTF
>many|NA|TRBJ2-5|TRBV24-1
TGTGCCACCAGTGATTCGACCAAAGGGAGCGGGACCCAGTACTTC
CATSDSTKGSGTQYF
>many|NA|TRBJ2-7|TRBV6-5
TGTGCCAGCAGTACGACTGAAATCTACGAGCAGTACTTC
CASSTTEIYEQYF
>NA|TRBD2|TRBJ2-7|TRBV30
TGTGCCTGGAGGGGGACTAGCGGGGTTACCTACGAGCAGTACTTC
CAWRGTSGVTYEQYF
>many|NA|TRBJ2-2|TRBV27
TGTGCCAGCAGTCGGGGCTTATTCAGGGATACCGGGGAGCTGTTTTTT
CASSRGLFRDTGELFF
>NA|NA|TRBJ1-1|TRBV29-1
TGCAGCGTTGAGCCCAGAATGAACACTGAAGCTTTCTTT
CSVEPRMNTEAFF